The source of this T cell receptor beta chain is a study of OX40 agonist ivuxolimab in advanced cancers. Libraries were prepared by immunoSEQ multiplex PCR; TCRdb keeps only in-frame clonotypes and omits some of them. The profile shows 80,000 to 130,000 clones, 90% of them singletons. Comment on this clone: Antigen: not known.

V dropped 5 bases and J dropped 6; count of bases not matched to a gene: 8. Germline-derived CDR1 and CDR2 are MDHEN and SYDVKM. This CDR3 comprises 14 residues. The study's findings and limits: Within 6 weeks, CD4+ and CD8+ blood T cells expanded clonally at 0.1 to 3.0 mg/kg.

This chain connects TRBV28 to TRBJ1-1; 8 positions agree with TRBD1. Sequencing used CD4+ or CD8+ T cells sorted from blood, obtained in a trial of the OX40 agonist ivuxolimab. The TCR originated in an adult with an advanced solid tumor such as melanoma, head and neck, liver or kidney cancer. CDR3 nucleotide sequence: TGTGCCAGCAGTGTGACAGGGGAATTTTCTGAAGCTTTCTTT. This codes for CASSVTGEFSEAFF.